Sequencing of this T cell receptor (beta chain) was carried out in a study of OX40 agonist ivuxolimab in advanced cancers. This CDR3 has 15 residues. Germline V gene sequence: CDR1 LGHNA, CDR2 YSLEER. Trimming pared 0 bases from V and 4 bases from J, leaving 10 bases between. Study-wide results and caveats: The CD4+ and CD8+ T cells in the blood had expanded clonally by week 6 at 0.1 to 3.0 mg/kg.

Libraries were prepared by immunoSEQ multiplex PCR; TCRdb keeps only in-frame clonotypes and omits some of them. The sample yields about 29,000 clones, about 93% seen once. As to this clone: What it binds is unknown.

The input for sequencing was CD4+ or CD8+ T cells sorted from blood, taken in a trial of the OX40 agonist ivuxolimab. The source is an adult with an advanced solid tumor such as melanoma, head and neck, liver or kidney cancer. The rearrangement joins TRBV4-3 to TRBJ1-5; D may be TRBD1 (6 bases). The CDR3 nucleotides read TGCGCCAGCAGCCAAGATCGGGGGGCTAATCAGCCCCAGCATTTT. It codes for CASSQDRGANQPQHF.